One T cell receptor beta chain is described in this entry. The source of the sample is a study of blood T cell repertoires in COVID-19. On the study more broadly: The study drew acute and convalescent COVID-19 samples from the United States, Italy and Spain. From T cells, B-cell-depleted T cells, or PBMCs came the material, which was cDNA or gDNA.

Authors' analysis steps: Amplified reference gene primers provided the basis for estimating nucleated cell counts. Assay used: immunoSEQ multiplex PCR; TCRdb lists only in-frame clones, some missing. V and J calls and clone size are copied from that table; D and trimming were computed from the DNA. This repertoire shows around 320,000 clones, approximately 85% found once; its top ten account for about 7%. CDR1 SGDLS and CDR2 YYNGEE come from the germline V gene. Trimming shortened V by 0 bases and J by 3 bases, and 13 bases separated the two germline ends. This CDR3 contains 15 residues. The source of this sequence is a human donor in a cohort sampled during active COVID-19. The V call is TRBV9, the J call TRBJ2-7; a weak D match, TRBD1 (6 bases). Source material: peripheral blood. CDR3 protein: CASSVALQGFYEQYF. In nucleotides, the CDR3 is TGTGCCAGCAGCGTAGCCCTACAGGGATTCTACGAGCAGTACTTC.